Shown below are 29 T cell receptor beta chains from a single sample sequenced in a study of shared clonotypes between healthy human individuals (dated by TCRdb to 2018 to 2020). The library was generated by the immunoSEQ multiplex PCR assay. This is the immuneACCESS table as TCRdb keeps it, with only in-frame sequences that have V and J called. A part of the clones is gone; compared with another copy, unresolved V genes explain less than half, and the rest is unexplained. Across this sample there are about 980,000 clones, with over 75% seen only once. The ten most abundant clones make up about 1.5% of the sample. The material sequenced was memory CD4+ T cells sorted from blood. The cell subset or site label here, explained by the study, means: CD45RA-negative fraction. These receptors came from a man aged 18 to 35 in good health.

This clone has just one count. The chain is built from TRBV11-2 and TRBJ1-2; D is undetermined. This CDR3 comprises 12 residues. V shed 8 bases and J shed 2 bases, with 9 bases lying between them. CDR1 is SGHAT, CDR2 FQNNGV, per germline. CDR3 sequence: CASSPDNYGYTF. In DNA form, the CDR3 reads TGTGCCAGCTCCCCGGACAACTATGGCTACACCTTC.

The rearrangement joins TRBV5-4 to TRBJ2-1; 7 bases are shared with TRBD1. V dropped 6 bases and J dropped 7; count of bases not matched to a gene: 13. Germline CDR1 reads SGHNT; CDR2 reads YYREEE (reference sequence). The CDR3 spans 15 residues. The CDR3: CASTKPGTDRNEQFF. The CDR3 nucleotides read TGTGCCAGCACCAAACCCGGGACGGACAGGAATGAGCAGTTCTTC.

The gene calls are TRBV6-4 and TRBJ2-7; TRBD2 matches 16 bases. With 9 bases clipped from V and 0 bases from J, the junction kept 8 bases outside the gene matches. Germline V gene lookup returns CDR1 MRHNA and CDR2 SNTAGT. This CDR3 region has 17 residues. The CDR3 DNA is TGTGCCAGGGATGGGACTAGCGGGAGGGCCAGCTCCTACGAGCAGTACTTC. Its translation: CARDGTSGRASSYEQYF.

The chain recombines TRBV7-2 with TRBJ2-7, with 9 nucleotides matching TRBD1. V dropped 5 bases and J dropped 7; count of bases not matched to a gene: 12. The CDR3 is 15 amino acids. Germline CDR1 reads SGHTA; CDR2 reads FQGNSA. The CDR3 region has the DNA TGTGCCAGCAGCCCAGGGACAGGGACGGCGGGTGAGCAGTACTTC. Translating it yields CASSPGTGTAGEQYF. Drawing the rest from reference TRBV7-2 and TRBJ2-7, the complete variable domain is GAGVSQSPSNKVTEKGKDVELRCDPISGHTALYWYRQSLGQGLEFLIYFQGNSAPDKSGLPSDRFSAERTGGSVSTLTIQRTQQEDSAVYLCASSPGTGTAGEQYFGPGTRLTVT.

This chain connects TRBV6-6 to TRBJ2-7; 7 bases agree with TRBD1. J was trimmed by 1 base and V by 0 bases; bases with no gene match: 6. Germline V gives CDR1 MNHNY, CDR2 SVGAGI (reference sequence). The CDR3 length is 16 residues. CDR3 protein: CASSYSSAGGSYEQYF. The CDR3, as DNA: TGTGCCAGCAGTTACTCGTCGGCAGGGGGTTCCTACGAGCAGTACTTC.

The V gene is TRBV5-1, the J gene TRBJ2-7; possibly TRBD1 for D (6 bases). The V end lost 5 bases, the J end lost 7 bases, and 16 bases lay between the germline ends. Germline CDR1 reads SGHRS; CDR2 reads YFSETQ. This CDR3 contains 13 residues. The CDR3 protein is CASSSGPQGEQYF. DNA for the CDR3: TGCGCCAGCAGTTCAGGACCTCAGGGGGAGCAGTACTTC.

This clone appeared a few times. The CDR3 DNA reads as TGTGCCAGCAGCCCGGGACAGGGTTTTGAGACCCAGTACTTC. This translates into CASSPGQGFETQYF. The V gene is TRBV11-3, the J gene TRBJ2-5; TRBD1 aligns across 9 bases. CDR3 length equals 14 residues. With V trimmed by 5 bases and J by 5 bases, 6 bases remained unmatched. The germline V gene encodes CDR1 SGHNT and CDR2 YENEEA.

The chain employs TRBV9 and TRBJ2-2; TRBD1 agrees at 8 bases. Germline trimming cut 3 bases from V and 2 bases from J; bases unmatched to any gene: 3. Looked up from germline, CDR1 is SGDLS and CDR2 is YYNGEE. The CDR3 runs to 15 residues. In DNA form, the CDR3 reads TGTGCCAGCAGCGCGGACAGGGTCAACACCGGGGAGCTGTTTTTT. This translates into CASSADRVNTGELFF.

V is TRBV18 and J is TRBJ1-1; unclear D gene. There are 14 residues in the CDR3. Per germline, CDR1 KGHSH and CDR2 LQKENI. Trimming removed 2 bases at V and 1 base at J, with 8 bases between. CDR3 nucleotides: TGTGCCAGCTCACCAGACATTTCGAACACTGAAGCTTTCTTT. Translation gives CASSPDISNTEAFF.

In regard to this clone: At one end the junction does not follow the germline gene, possibly because of a read error. This chain uses TRBV7-7 with TRBJ2-3; D ambiguous. Germline CDR1 and CDR2: SSHAT and FNYEAQ (reference sequence). The CDR3 sequence is 13 residues long. The CDR3 region is CASSPGRTDTQYF. The DNA for the CDR3 is TGTGCTAGCAGCCCCGGGCGCACAGATACGCAGTATTTT.

In this sample, this clone turned up once. The chain has TRBV6-6 and TRBJ1-6; D not resolved. Germline values: CDR1 MNHNY, CDR2 SVGAGI (reference sequence). This CDR3 contains 13 residues. Trimming removed 3 bases at V and 8 bases at J, with 8 bases between. In nucleotides, the CDR3 is TGTGCCAGCAGTTATTCCAGTGATTCACCCCTCCACTTT. The encoded protein is CASSYSSDSPLHF.

This clone appeared a single time. The chain employs TRBV25-1 and TRBJ2-3, with 8 bases fitting TRBD2. J gave up 6 bases and V 5 bases, and 10 bases lay outside the gene matches. Germline CDR1 is MGHDK and CDR2 is SYGVNS. This CDR3 contains 15 residues. CDR3 loop: CASSTVGGRSDTQYF. Here the CDR3 DNA reads TGTGCCAGCAGTACCGTGGGCGGGAGGTCGGATACGCAGTATTTT. Combining the CDR3 with reference TRBV25-1 and TRBJ2-3 gives the whole variable domain EADIYQTPRYLVIGTGKKITLECSQTMGHDKMYWYQQDPGMELHLIHYSYGVNSTEKGDLSSESTVSRIRTEHFPLTLESARPSHTSQYLCASSTVGGRSDTQYFGPGTRLTVL.

V is TRBV18 and J is TRBJ2-2; the match to TRBD1 covers 8 bases. With 6 bases clipped from V and 7 bases from J, the junction kept 13 bases outside the gene matches. The germline V gene encodes CDR1 KGHSH and CDR2 LQKENI. CDR3 length: 16 amino acids. This CDR3 is CASSIGQGGSDGELFF. The DNA for the CDR3 is TGTGCCAGCTCCATAGGACAGGGAGGATCGGACGGGGAGCTGTTTTTT.

With respect to this clone: A much larger clone differs by one base, so this may be a read error. The chain joins TRBV5-6 to TRBJ2-3, with D perhaps matching TRBD1 (6 bases). V gave up 2 bases and J gave up 3 bases, with 7 bases separating them. The CDR3 runs to 13 residues. Germline V gene sequence: CDR1 SGHDT, CDR2 YYEEEE. The CDR3 nucleotides read TGTGCCAGCAGCTTTCAGGGGACAGATACGCAGTATTTT. Its translation: CASSFQGTDTQYF.

This clone was seen only once. The rearrangement joins TRBV7-2 to TRBJ2-7; D is uncertain. This CDR3 is 14 amino acids long. The V end lost 0 bases, the J end lost 0 bases, and 6 bases lay between the germline ends. The germline V gene encodes CDR1 SGHTA and CDR2 FQGNSA. The CDR3, as DNA: TGTGCCAGCAGCTTAGCGGTGGGCTCCTACGAGCAGTACTTC. This gives the protein CASSLAVGSYEQYF.

The chain recombines TRBV21-1 with TRBJ2-7; no DNA check was done on the table's D call, TRBD2. TRBV21-1 is deemed a pseudogene. The CDR3 has 15 amino acids. This CDR3 reads CASSKGRVTDYEQYF. CDR3 in DNA: TGTGCCAGCAGCAAAGGCCGCGTCACCGACTACGAGCAGTACTTC.

This sequence joins TRBV7-5 and TRBJ2-7; the D call in the table, TRBD1, was not verified against the DNA. TRBV7-5 is assigned pseudogene status. The CDR3 contains 16 residues. The CDR3 sequence is CARSSGEQGASYEQYF. DNA for the CDR3: TGTGCCAGAAGCTCGGGGGAACAGGGGGCCTCCTACGAGCAGTACTTC.

The CDR3 region has the DNA TGCGCCAGCAGCTTGGGCCTTGGGGCGGGTGAGTCACCCCTCCACTTT. This encodes CASSLGLGAGESPLHF. The chain couples TRBV5-1 to TRBJ1-6; the D gene is possibly TRBD1 (5 bases). This CDR3 has 16 amino acids. V was trimmed by 0 bases and J by 10 bases, leaving 17 bases between them. The germline V gene has CDR1 SGHRS and CDR2 YFSETQ.

This chain connects TRBV5-6 to TRBJ2-7; the D gene could be TRBD1 or TRBD2 (5 bases each). The CDR3 has 13 residues. Trimming pared 1 base from V and 7 bases from J, leaving 12 bases between. Germline V CDR1 and CDR2: SGHDT, YYEEEE. As DNA, the CDR3 is TGTGCCAGCAGCTTGCAGGGACGGTGGGAGCAGTACTTC. Encoded protein: CASSLQGRWEQYF.

V is TRBV30 and J is TRBJ1-5, with D unclear. CDR3 size: 13 residues. The V end was cut by 2 bases, the J end by 8 bases, with 13 bases between. Germline V gene sequence: CDR1 GTSNPN, CDR2 SVGIG (reference sequence). The CDR3 protein is CAWSYGFQEPQHF. In DNA form, the CDR3 reads TGTGCCTGGAGTTACGGGTTCCAAGAGCCCCAGCATTTT. Looking up the rest from reference TRBV30 and TRBJ1-5 gives the full variable domain: SQTIHQWPATLVQPVGSPLSLECTVEGTSNPNLYWYRQAAGRGLQLLFYSVGIGQISSEVPQNLSASRPQDRQFILSSKKLLLSDSGFYLCAWSYGFQEPQHFGDGTRLSIL.

The V call is TRBV5-4, the J call TRBJ2-5, with 10 bases fitting TRBD2. The CDR3 consists of 17 residues. CDR1 is SGHNT, CDR2 YYREEE, per germline (reference sequence). Losses at the gene ends were 0 bases for V and 5 bases for J; bases not matched to a gene: 10. This CDR3 reads CASSLAGKRGGHETQYF. CDR3 nucleotide sequence: TGTGCCAGCAGCTTGGCGGGAAAGCGGGGGGGCCATGAGACCCAGTACTTC.

CDR3 sequence: CASSRTLQGAGEKLFF. Here the CDR3 DNA reads TGCGCCAGCAGCCGTACCTTACAGGGGGCGGGTGAAAAACTGTTTTTT. The rearrangement joins TRBV4-3 to TRBJ1-4; 9 bases are shared with TRBD1. The CDR3 spans 16 residues. J was trimmed by 7 bases and V by 4 bases; bases with no gene match: 10. Per germline, CDR1 LGHNA and CDR2 YSLEER.

About this clone: The sample contains more than one DNA sequence encoding this CDR3. The chain carries TRBV10-3 and TRBJ2-1; D not resolved. CDR3 length equals 14 residues. The V and J ends lost 3 bases and 1 base respectively, with 7 bases between them. From germline, CDR1 is ENHRY and CDR2 SYGVKD. CDR3 loop: CAISDQRSYNEQFF. The CDR3 bases are TGTGCCATCAGTGACCAAAGGTCCTACAATGAGCAGTTCTTC.

This clone showed up just once. The chain uses TRBV7-8 and TRBJ2-3; TRBD1 agrees at 7 bases. Germline V gives CDR1 SGHVS, CDR2 FQNEAQ. The CDR3 length is 17 residues. With V trimmed by 5 bases and J by 4 bases, 15 bases remained unmatched. The CDR3 loop reads CASSASLTGKSSDTQYF. CDR3 bases: TGTGCCAGCAGCGCGAGTTTGACAGGGAAGTCATCAGATACGCAGTATTTT.

This chain joins TRBV9 and TRBJ2-3; the D gene is possibly TRBD2 (7 bases). The CDR3 is 16 amino acids. Trimming left V 1 base short and J 6 bases short, with 18 bases between. Germline-derived CDR1 and CDR2 are SGDLS and YYNGEE. This CDR3 reads CASSVLPGGGWDTQYF. DNA for the CDR3: TGTGCCAGCAGCGTATTACCGGGGGGCGGTTGGGATACGCAGTATTTT.

The rearrangement joins TRBV10-3 to TRBJ2-3; the match to TRBD1 covers 9 bases. There are 14 residues in the CDR3. CDR1 is ENHRY, CDR2 SYGVKD, per germline. Losses at the gene ends were 6 bases for V and 3 bases for J; bases not matched to a gene: 4. CDR3 nucleotide sequence: TGTGCCATCAGCCGGGACAGGGAGACAGATACGCAGTATTTT. This encodes CAISRDRETDTQYF.

This clone is a singleton in its sample. Other DNA sequences in the same sample also yield this CDR3. The genes are TRBV5-1 and TRBJ1-1; TRBD1 aligns across 7 bases. In germline, CDR1 is SGHRS, CDR2 YFSETQ. With V trimmed by 4 bases and J by 5 bases, 2 bases remained unmatched. The CDR3 consists of 12 residues. The CDR3 DNA reads TGCGCCAGCAGCCTGACAGGGACTGAAGCTTTCTTT. It yields the protein CASSLTGTEAFF.

The CDR3 here is CASSSRGGVNQPQHF. DNA of the CDR3: TGTGCCAGCAGCTCGAGAGGGGGGGTGAATCAGCCCCAGCATTTT. This chain connects TRBV7-2 to TRBJ1-5, with D maybe TRBD1 (6 bases). The germline V and J ends were trimmed by 4 bases and 4 bases, with 14 bases remaining between them. The germline V gene encodes CDR1 SGHTA and CDR2 FQGNSA. The CDR3 totals 15 residues.

J is TRBJ1-5 and V is TRBV2; weak D call: TRBD1 (6 bases). Germline V gene sequence: CDR1 SNHLY, CDR2 FYNNEI. CDR3 length: 15 amino acids. V was pared by 4 bases and J by 8 bases, with 18 bases between. The CDR3 sequence: CASSGGQREREPQHF. Here the CDR3 DNA reads TGTGCCAGCAGTGGAGGACAGAGGGAGCGAGAGCCCCAGCATTTT. The full variable domain, rest sourced from reference TRBV2 and TRBJ1-5, is EPEVTQTPSHQVTQMGQEVILRCVPISNHLYFYWYRQILGQKVEFLVSFYNNEISEKSEIFDDQFSVERPDGSNFTLKIRSTKLEDSAMYFCASSGGQREREPQHFGDGTRLSIL.